Following are 8 T cell receptor beta chains from one sample sequenced in a study of T cell repertoires in cytomegalovirus infection (dated by TCRdb to between 2018 and 2021). Sequenced on an Illumina HiSeq 1500. The public reads were run again by TCRdb, first through fastp at Q25 and then through MiXCR, and only productive beta chains were kept. Each record represents a unique CDR3 protein, reported with the most common genes and DNA among its rows. In all, the sample holds about 83,000 distinct CDR3 sequences, and roughly 44% of those were seen once. Of the sample, 90% to 95% falls within the top ten clones. No cognate antigen is known for these TCRs. The treatment or condition label of this sample denotes: in vitro stimulation with specific CMV peptide epitopes to enrich CMV-specific T cells. The specimen comprised CD8+ T cells from cultured PBMCs, sampled from culture after CMV antigen stimulation. The receptor source for this set is a human donor in good health (CMV status not recorded). Some clones in this sample may be carry-over from other donors' samples.

The CDR3, as DNA: TGTGCCAGCAGCTCTCCGGGGACTAGCGGGGCGGAGCAGTACTTC. Protein product: CASSSPGTSGAEQYF. The chain employs TRBV13 and TRBJ2-7, with 13 nucleotides matching TRBD2. Germline CDR1 reads PRHDT; CDR2 reads FYEKMQ (reference sequence). The CDR3 is 15 residues long. Trimming removed 4 bases from V and 7 bases from J; junction bases left unmatched: 7. Full variable domain (rest looked up from reference TRBV13 and TRBJ2-7): AAGVIQSPRHLIKEKRETATLKCYPIPRHDTVYWYQQGPGQDPQFLISFYEKMQSDKGSIPDRFSAQQFSDYHSELNMSSLELGDSALYFCASSSPGTSGAEQYFGPGTRLTVT.

The CDR3 DNA reads as TGTGCCACCAGTGATGGGACTAGCGGGAGCTATCACGAGCAGTACTTC. Translation: CATSDGTSGSYHEQYF. The chain combines TRBV24-1 with TRBJ2-7, with TRBD2 matching over 14 bases. Germline V CDR1 and CDR2: KGHDR, SFDVKD. CDR3 size: 16 residues. Losses at the gene ends were 3 bases for V and 5 bases for J; bases not matched to a gene: 5.

This clonotype was detected only a few times. The V call is TRBV6-2 or TRBV6-3, the J call TRBJ2-3; D is uncertain. The CDR3 has 15 residues. Per the germline V gene, CDR1 is MNHEY and CDR2 is SVGEGT. V shed 6 bases and J shed 2 bases, with 15 bases lying between them. CDR3 sequence: CASSHRVEPTDTQYF. The CDR3 bases are TGTGCCAGCAGCCATAGGGTGGAACCCACAGATACGCAGTATTTT.

The chain uses TRBV6-1 and TRBJ2-7, with 9 positions matching TRBD1. The V segment lost 10 bases and the J segment 0 bases; nucleotides outside the gene matches: 7. CDR1 is MNHNS and CDR2 is SASEGT in the germline V gene. The CDR3 length is 14 residues. The CDR3 DNA is TGTGCCATCAGGACAGGGGAATTCTCCTACGAGCAGTACTTC. This codes for CAIRTGEFSYEQYF.

The chain carries TRBV27 and TRBJ1-1; 8 bases line up with TRBD1. Germline V gene sequence: CDR1 MNHEY, CDR2 SMNVEV (reference sequence). This CDR3 comprises 15 residues. J gave up 0 bases and V 5 bases, and 5 bases lay outside the gene matches. Here the CDR3 reads CASSDYRGVNTEAFF. CDR3 in DNA: TGTGCCAGCAGTGACTACAGGGGGGTGAACACTGAAGCTTTCTTT.

The chain combines TRBV29-1 with TRBJ2-5, with D possibly being TRBD2 (6 bases). CDR1 and CDR2 from the germline V gene are SQVTM and ANQGSEA. CDR3 length equals 12 residues. V was trimmed by 3 bases and J by 4 bases, leaving 9 bases between them. This CDR3 is CSVDGGRETQYF. Written as DNA, the CDR3 is TGCAGCGTTGATGGGGGGAGAGAGACCCAGTACTTC.

This clonotype was seen only a few times. The chain joins TRBV4-2 to TRBJ2-5; 7 bases align to TRBD1. In germline, CDR1 is LGHNA, CDR2 YNFKEQ. The CDR3 runs to 15 residues. J gave up 1 base and V 3 bases, and 5 bases lay outside the gene matches. The CDR3 region has the DNA TGTGCCAGCAGCCACCCGGCAGGGGGCCAAGAGACCCAGTACTTC. This codes for CASSHPAGGQETQYF.

The V gene is TRBV7-9, the J gene TRBJ2-7, with 10 bases identical to TRBD2. The CDR3 loop spans 15 amino acids. The germline V gene has CDR1 SEHNR and CDR2 FQNEAQ (reference sequence). The ends lost 5 bases at V and 1 base at J; junction bases unmatched: 5. CDR3 in DNA: TGTGCCAGCAGCGGCTCTAGCGGGGGTTCCTACGAGCAGTACTTC. Its translation: CASSGSSGGSYEQYF.